Below, 19 T cell receptor beta chains from the same sample are listed, as sequenced in a study of cytomegalovirus exposure and HLA in healthy donors. With 60 Vbeta and 13 Jbeta primers, the PCR was carried out. Generated by immunoSEQ multiplex PCR, the TCRdb table keeps only in-frame clones and is missing some. The sample carries 150,000 to 200,000 clones, roughly 80% recorded once. Specimen: PBMCs. The receptor source for this set is a boy aged 10-17 years in good health and CMV-seronegative.

In DNA form, the CDR3 reads TGTGCCAGCAGTGAATTAAACGAGCAGTACTTC. Translated, it gives CASSELNEQYF. The chain couples TRBV25-1 to TRBJ2-7, with no clear D. In germline, CDR1 is MGHDK, CDR2 SYGVNS. V was shortened by 1 base and J by 5 bases, with 3 bases between the two germline ends. The CDR3 contains 11 residues.

The gene calls are TRBV7-2 and TRBJ2-3; 8 bases match TRBD2. Germline CDR1 SGHTA, CDR2 FQGNSA. The CDR3 covers 17 residues. V shed 3 bases, J shed 0 bases, and the junction held 8 bases outside the gene matches. The DNA for the CDR3 is TGTGCCAGCAGCTTGGGGCGACTAGCGCCTAGCACAGATACGCAGTATTTT. Translated: CASSLGRLAPSTDTQYF.

This sequence joins TRBV5-8 and TRBJ1-1; 8 positions agree with TRBD1. V was clipped by 5 bases and J by 5 bases; unmatched bases: 11. The CDR3 has 15 amino acids. The germline V gene has CDR1 SGHTS and CDR2 YDEGEE. CDR3 region: CASSSGVTGDTEAFF. CDR3 coding DNA: TGTGCCAGCAGTTCAGGGGTGACAGGGGATACTGAAGCTTTCTTT.

The V call is TRBV30, the J call TRBJ1-3; D unclear. Germline lookup yields CDR1 GTSNPN and CDR2 SVGIG (reference sequence). V dropped 0 bases and J dropped 3 bases, with 24 bases sitting between them. The CDR3 covers 19 residues. As DNA, the CDR3 is TGTGCCTGGAGTGTAATGCGGTTGCGGGGTCGGGAAATTGGAAACACCATATATTTT. Translation gives CAWSVMRLRGREIGNTIYF.

The rearrangement uses TRBV10-3 and TRBJ1-1; D is perhaps TRBD1 (5 bases). The V and J ends lost 4 bases and 6 bases respectively, with 12 bases between them. The CDR3 is made up of 13 amino acids. The germline V gene encodes CDR1 ENHRY and CDR2 SYGVKD. CDR3 nucleotide sequence: TGTGCCATCAGTGGCCGGGGGAGGCCTGAAGCTTTCTTT. It is translated as CAISGRGRPEAFF.

The genes are TRBV7-8 and TRBJ2-4, with unresolved D. CDR1 is SGHVS and CDR2 is FQNEAQ in the germline V gene. Trimming cost V 6 bases and J 8 bases, with 11 bases left between them. The CDR3 sequence is 12 residues long. CDR3 in amino acids: CASSQALDIQYF. In DNA form, the CDR3 reads TGTGCCAGCAGTCAGGCGTTGGACATTCAGTACTTC.

Of note for this clone: The identical CDR3 is also encoded by other nucleotide sequences in the sample. This chain links TRBV5-1 with TRBJ1-1; 7 bases are shared with TRBD1. The germline CDR1 and CDR2 sequences are SGHRS and YFSETQ. The J segment lost 2 bases and the V segment lost 4 bases, leaving 5 bases of the junction unmatched. The length of the CDR3 is 14 residues. The CDR3: CASSLTGLNTEAFF. The CDR3 DNA is TGCGCCAGCAGCCTGACAGGGCTAAACACTGAAGCTTTCTTT.

This chain connects TRBV23-1 to TRBJ1-3; 8 nucleotides align to TRBD1. TRBV23-1 is an ORF, and what it does is uncertain. V was pared by 0 bases and J by 8 bases, with 9 bases of the junction left unmatched. The CDR3 has 16 amino acids. The CDR3, as DNA: TGCGCCAGCAGTCAATCGGGCAGGGGGCGGTTTGACACCATATATTTT. It specifies CASSQSGRGRFDTIYF.

The chain employs TRBV7-2 and TRBJ1-1; perhaps TRBD1 as D (6 bases). Germline V gene lookup returns CDR1 SGHTA and CDR2 FQGNSA. The length of the CDR3 is 15 residues. The V gene lost 5 bases and the J gene lost 1 base, with 14 bases spanning the gap. This CDR3 is CASSPRGGQNTEAFF. CDR3 nucleotide sequence: TGTGCCAGCAGCCCACGGGGGGGACAGAACACTGAAGCTTTCTTT.

V is TRBV18 and J is TRBJ1-4, with a possible D match to TRBD1 (6 bases). The V gene's germline CDR1 is KGHSH and CDR2 LQKENI. This CDR3 has 15 residues. V was cut by 3 bases and J by 5 bases, with 13 bases left in between. CDR3 in amino acids: CASSPLRDTNEKLFF. The DNA for the CDR3 is TGTGCCAGCTCACCGTTAAGGGACACCAATGAAAAACTGTTTTTT.

The table lists this clone with a few counts. This chain uses TRBV5-1 with TRBJ2-2, with a possible D match to TRBD2 (5 bases). This CDR3 is built from 15 residues. V lost 2 bases and J 1 base, leaving 9 bases between the germline ends. Germline V gives CDR1 SGHRS, CDR2 YFSETQ. CDR3 in amino acids: CASSFRAGNTGELFF. The CDR3 bases are TGCGCCAGCAGCTTCCGGGCGGGGAACACCGGGGAGCTGTTTTTT.

This rearrangement joins TRBV15 to TRBJ2-2; D is undetermined. This CDR3 contains 13 residues. The V and J ends lost 1 base and 5 bases respectively, with 5 bases between them. Per the germline V gene, CDR1 is LNHNV and CDR2 is YYDKDF (reference sequence). CDR3 amino acids: CATSRVATGELFF. CDR3 coding DNA: TGTGCCACCAGCAGAGTAGCAACCGGGGAGCTGTTTTTT.

The chain carries TRBV27 and TRBJ2-7; 10 bases align to TRBD1. The length of the CDR3 is 16 residues. Germline V gene data show CDR1 as MNHEY and CDR2 as SMNVEV (reference sequence). Trimming took 2 bases from V and 2 from J; bases not matched to a gene: 6. The CDR3 protein is CASSLLSGTGAYEQYF. CDR3 DNA: TGTGCCAGCAGTTTACTTTCCGGGACAGGGGCCTACGAGCAGTACTTC.

This clone was picked up one time. The chain combines TRBV30 with TRBJ2-6; 7 positions agree with TRBD1. The CDR3 consists of 20 residues. The ends lost 2 bases at V and 2 bases at J; junction bases unmatched: 18. CDR1 GTSNPN and CDR2 SVGIG come from the germline V gene (reference sequence). The CDR3 nucleotides are TGTGCCTGGAGTCCCCCCGCAGGGGGAAAATGGTTAGCTGGGGCCAACGTCCTGACTTTC. This gives the protein CAWSPPAGGKWLAGANVLTF.

V usage is TRBV7-2 and J usage is TRBJ2-3; 10 bases align to TRBD2. The CDR3 runs 16 residues. V was pared by 1 base and J by 9 bases, with 10 bases of the junction left unmatched. In germline, CDR1 is SGHTA, CDR2 FQGNSA. The CDR3 bases are TGTGCCAGCAGCTTAGGGAGCGGGGGGGCCCGGAAGACGCAGTATTTT. As protein: CASSLGSGGARKTQYF.

This chain links TRBV6-4 with TRBJ2-2; TRBD1 matches at 7 bases. Per germline, CDR1 MRHNA and CDR2 SNTAGT. CDR3 length equals 17 residues. Trimming took 5 bases from V and 0 from J; bases not matched to a gene: 9. Written as DNA, the CDR3 is TGTGCCAGCAGTCGTCTTCCGGGACAGCCGAACACCGGGGAGCTGTTTTTT. Translating it yields CASSRLPGQPNTGELFF.

The chain recombines TRBV7-9 with TRBJ1-1; maybe TRBD1 (5 bases). CDR1 SEHNR and CDR2 FQNEAQ come from the germline V gene (reference sequence). Deletions cut 6 bases from V and 7 bases from J, with 12 bases between. The CDR3 has 12 amino acids. The CDR3 loop reads CASRFGGREAFF. The CDR3 DNA sequence: TGTGCCAGCAGATTCGGGGGTCGTGAAGCTTTCTTT.

The rearrangement links TRBV5-6 to TRBJ1-5; 10 bases are shared with TRBD1. Trimming took 5 bases from V and 3 from J; bases not matched to a gene: 5. CDR1 is SGHDT, CDR2 YYEEEE, per germline. This CDR3 contains 15 residues. The CDR3 nucleotides read TGTGCCAGCAGTCCGGGGACAGGGGCCAATCAGCCCCAGCATTTT. This gives the protein CASSPGTGANQPQHF.

The chain has TRBV7-2 and TRBJ2-1; TRBD2 is a possible D gene (5 bases). Germline CDR1 and CDR2: SGHTA and FQGNSA. V was cut by 5 bases and J by 13 bases, with 15 bases left in between. The CDR3 spans 12 residues. As DNA, the CDR3 is TGTGCCAGCAGCCGCCAGGCCGGGGATCAGTTCTTC. Its protein product is CASSRQAGDQFF.